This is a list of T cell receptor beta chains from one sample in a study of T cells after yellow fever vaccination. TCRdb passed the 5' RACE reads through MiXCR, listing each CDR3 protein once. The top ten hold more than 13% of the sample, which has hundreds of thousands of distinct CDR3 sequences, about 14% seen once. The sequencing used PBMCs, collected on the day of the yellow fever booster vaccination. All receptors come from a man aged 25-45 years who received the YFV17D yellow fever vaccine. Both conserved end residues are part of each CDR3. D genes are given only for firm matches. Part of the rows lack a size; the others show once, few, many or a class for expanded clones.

CDR3: CASRPAGAAYEQYF
DNA: TGTGCCAGCAGGCCCGCAGGGGCGGCCTACGAGCAGTACTTC
D: .
size: .
V: TRBV2
J: TRBJ2-7

CDR3: CASSLLSSGRASTDTQYF
DNA: TGCGCCAGCAGCTTGTTGTCTAGCGGGAGGGCTAGCACAGATACGCAGTATTTT
D: TRBD2
size: .
V: TRBV5-1
J: TRBJ2-3

CDR3: CASREGLAGEGRYEQYF
DNA: TGTGCCAGCCGAGAGGGACTAGCGGGAGAGGGGCGCTACGAGCAGTACTTC
D: TRBD2
size: .
V: TRBV18
J: TRBJ2-7

CDR3: CASSQSLGREETQYF
DNA: TGCGCCAGCAGCCAGAGTTTGGGGCGAGAAGAGACCCAGTACTTC
D: .
size: few
V: TRBV10-1
J: TRBJ2-5

CDR3: CSVSRTSSAGELFF
DNA: TGCAGCGTTTCCAGGACAAGTTCCGCCGGGGAGCTGTTTTTT
D: .
size: few
V: TRBV29-1
J: TRBJ2-2

CDR3: CATSKWDRGYEQYF
DNA: TGTGCCACCAGCAAATGGGATAGAGGCTACGAGCAGTACTTC
D: .
size: .
V: TRBV15
J: TRBJ2-7

CDR3: CASSIGFGSSYEQYF
DNA: TGTGCCAGTAGTATAGGTTTCGGGAGCTCCTACGAGCAGTACTTC
D: .
size: few
V: TRBV19
J: TRBJ2-7

CDR3: CSVKDLGQNTGELFF
DNA: TGCAGCGTTAAAGATCTCGGGCAGAACACCGGGGAGCTGTTTTTT
D: .
size: .
V: TRBV29-1
J: TRBJ2-2

CDR3: CASSDVSRIGPYEQYF
DNA: TGTGCCAGCAGTGACGTCTCTCGAATTGGACCCTACGAGCAGTACTTC
D: .
size: .
V: TRBV27
J: TRBJ2-7

CDR3: CASSNRQLKQPQHF
DNA: TGTGCCAGTAGTAACAGACAGCTCAAGCAGCCCCAGCATTTT
D: .
size: .
V: TRBV19
J: TRBJ1-5

CDR3: CASSLGGPDIQYF
DNA: TGTGCCAGCAGTTTGGGGGGGCCGGACATTCAGTACTTC
D: .
size: few
V: TRBV28
J: TRBJ2-4

CDR3: CASTPSGRWGDTQYF
DNA: TGTGCCAGCACCCCTAGCGGGAGGTGGGGGGATACGCAGTATTTT
D: TRBD2
size: few
V: TRBV28
J: TRBJ2-3

CDR3: CASSLGGGKAYEQFF
DNA: TGTGCCAGCAGCTTAGGAGGCGGGAAGGCTTATGAGCAGTTCTTC
D: .
size: few
V: TRBV7-2
J: TRBJ2-1

CDR3: CASSGAGFGSGANVLTF
DNA: TGTGCCAGCTCCGGGGCAGGTTTTGGCTCTGGGGCCAACGTCCTGACTTTC
D: .
size: .
V: TRBV18
J: TRBJ2-6

CDR3: CASSEGESSYNSPLHF
DNA: TGTGCCAGCAGTGAGGGGGAGAGCTCCTATAATTCACCCCTCCACTTT
D: .
size: .
V: TRBV2
J: TRBJ1-6

CDR3: CATSRDFGWETQYF
DNA: TGTGCCACCAGCAGAGATTTCGGGTGGGAGACCCAGTACTTC
D: .
size: few
V: TRBV15
J: TRBJ2-5

CDR3: CASIPGHYSNQPQHF
DNA: TGTGCCAGTATCCCGGGACATTATAGCAATCAGCCCCAGCATTTT
D: .
size: few
V: TRBV19
J: TRBJ1-5

CDR3: CASSEGLAGGELFF
DNA: TGTGCCAGCAGCGAAGGACTAGCGGGAGGGGAGCTGTTTTTT
D: TRBD2
size: few
V: TRBV11-3
J: TRBJ2-2

CDR3: CASYEHGNTEAFF
DNA: TGTGCCAGCTACGAACACGGGAACACTGAAGCTTTCTTT
D: .
size: few
V: TRBV5-4
J: TRBJ1-1

CDR3: CSTKAPGSPYNEQFF
DNA: TGCAGTACTAAAGCCCCAGGGTCCCCTTACAATGAGCAGTTCTTC
D: .
size: .
V: TRBV20-1
J: TRBJ2-1

CDR3: CSAKRAASTDTQYF
DNA: TGCAGTGCTAAGAGGGCAGCTAGCACAGATACGCAGTATTTT
D: .
size: few
V: TRBV20-1
J: TRBJ2-3

CDR3: CASSPRQGTNIQYF
DNA: TGTGCCAGCAGCCCTAGACAGGGAACAAACATTCAGTACTTC
D: TRBD1
size: few
V: TRBV7-2
J: TRBJ2-4

CDR3: CASRANREGETQYF
DNA: TGTGCCAGCAGGGCTAACAGGGAGGGAGAGACCCAGTACTTC
D: .
size: few
V: TRBV2
J: TRBJ2-5

CDR3: CSAGTSGAYEQYF
DNA: TGCAGTGCTGGGACTAGCGGCGCCTACGAGCAGTACTTC
D: TRBD2
size: .
V: TRBV20-1
J: TRBJ2-7

CDR3: CASSQERIFGYTF
DNA: TGTGCCAGCAGCCAAGAACGGATCTTCGGCTACACCTTC
D: .
size: .
V: TRBV4-2
J: TRBJ1-2

CDR3: CASRNFPQPQHF
DNA: TGTGCCAGCAGGAATTTTCCTCAGCCCCAGCATTTT
D: .
size: .
V: TRBV2
J: TRBJ1-5

CDR3: CASSLAGGTLEQYF
DNA: TGTGCCAGCAGCTTAGCGGGCGGGACCCTCGAGCAGTACTTC
D: .
size: few
V: TRBV7-9
J: TRBJ2-7

CDR3: CASSLRDRKDTQYF
DNA: TGTGCCAGCAGTTTGAGGGATAGGAAGGATACGCAGTATTTT
D: .
size: .
V: TRBV12-3/TRBV12-4
J: TRBJ2-3

CDR3: CAWSVVGTGNEQFF
DNA: TGTGCCTGGAGTGTTGTGGGGACGGGGAATGAGCAGTTCTTC
D: .
size: .
V: TRBV30
J: TRBJ2-1

CDR3: CASSANPGTRLEEQYF
DNA: TGTGCCAGCAGCGCTAACCCCGGGACCAGACTTGAAGAGCAGTACTTC
D: .
size: .
V: TRBV7-2
J: TRBJ2-7

CDR3: CASTSKGLAASSYEQYF
DNA: TGTGCCAGCACTTCCAAGGGACTAGCGGCCAGCTCCTACGAGCAGTACTTC
D: TRBD2
size: few
V: TRBV27
J: TRBJ2-7

CDR3: CASAREFGSTDTQYF
DNA: TGCGCCAGCGCTCGGGAGTTTGGAAGCACAGATACGCAGTATTTT
D: .
size: few
V: TRBV5-1
J: TRBJ2-3

CDR3: CASRPGHGTSYNEQFF
DNA: TGTGCCAGTAGGCCGGGACACGGTACCTCCTACAATGAGCAGTTCTTC
D: .
size: .
V: TRBV19
J: TRBJ2-1

CDR3: CASSYQRTGEAFF
DNA: TGTGCCAGCAGTTACCAAAGGACGGGAGAAGCTTTCTTT
D: .
size: .
V: TRBV6-5
J: TRBJ1-1

CDR3: CSARDFGHEQFF
DNA: TGCAGTGCTAGAGATTTTGGCCATGAGCAGTTCTTC
D: .
size: .
V: TRBV20-1
J: TRBJ2-1

CDR3: CASSIITTGGADTQYF
DNA: TGTGCCAGTAGTATAATCACGACAGGGGGCGCAGATACGCAGTATTTT
D: TRBD1
size: .
V: TRBV19
J: TRBJ2-3

CDR3: CASSHGAEQFF
DNA: TGTGCCAGCAGTCACGGGGCTGAGCAGTTCTTC
D: .
size: few
V: TRBV6-2/TRBV6-3
J: TRBJ2-1

CDR3: CAIQGMNDNEQFF
DNA: TGTGCCATACAGGGTATGAATGACAATGAGCAGTTCTTC
D: .
size: few
V: TRBV11-2
J: TRBJ2-1

CDR3: CASSLIRDEQYF
DNA: TGTGCCAGCAGCTTAATCAGGGACGAGCAGTACTTC
D: .
size: few
V: TRBV7-2
J: TRBJ2-7

CDR3: CASSLALLLGNQPQHF
DNA: TGTGCCAGCAGCTTAGCACTTCTCCTAGGGAATCAGCCCCAGCATTTT
D: .
size: .
V: TRBV7-2
J: TRBJ1-5